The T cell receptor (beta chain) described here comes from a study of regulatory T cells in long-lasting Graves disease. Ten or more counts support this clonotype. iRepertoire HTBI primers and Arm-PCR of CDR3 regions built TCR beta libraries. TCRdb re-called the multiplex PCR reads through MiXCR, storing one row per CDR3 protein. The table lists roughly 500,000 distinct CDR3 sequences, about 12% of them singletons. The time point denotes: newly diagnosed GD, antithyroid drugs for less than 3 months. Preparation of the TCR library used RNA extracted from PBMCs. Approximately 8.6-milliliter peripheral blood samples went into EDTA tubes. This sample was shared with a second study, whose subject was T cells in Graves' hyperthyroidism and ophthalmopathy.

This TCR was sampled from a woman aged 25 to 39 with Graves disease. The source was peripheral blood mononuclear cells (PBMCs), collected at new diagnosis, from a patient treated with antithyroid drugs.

DNA for the CDR3: TGTGCCAGCACCGAAACAGGGAAGGAGGGAAACACCATATATTTT. Its protein is CASTETGKEGNTIYF. The chain is built from TRBV7-9 and TRBJ1-3, with D possibly TRBD1 on 6 matching bases. Per the germline V gene, CDR1 is SEHNR and CDR2 is FQNEAQ (reference sequence). V was trimmed by 7 bases and J by 4 bases, leaving 17 bases between them. The CDR3 consists of 15 residues. The full variable domain, rest sourced from reference TRBV7-9 and TRBJ1-3, is DTGVSQNPRHKITKRGQNVTFRCDPISEHNRLYWYRQTLGQGPEFLTYFQNEAQLEKSRLLSDRFSAERPKGSFSTLEIQRTEQGDSAMYLCASTETGKEGNTIYFGEGSWLTVV.